This T cell receptor beta chain is drawn from a study of blood T cell repertoires in COVID-19. Study details: Samples taken during acute and convalescent COVID-19 were collected in the United States, Italy and Spain.

In the original analysis: Quantification of nucleated cells was approximated via reference gene primer amplification. TCRdb's table, derived via immunoSEQ multiplex PCR, lists solely in-frame clones and lacks some. Clone size and the V and J calls come from that table; the DNA yielded D and trimming. This table has over 150,000 clones, 84% appearing once. Deletions cut 6 bases from V and 1 base from J, with 13 bases between. The germline V gene encodes CDR1 LNHDA and CDR2 SQIVND (reference sequence). This CDR3 contains 15 residues. This clone appeared a single time. Sequencing input: PBMCs or T cells enriched from blood (not recorded which). The receptor was isolated from a woman in her 30s who had recovered from COVID-19. This chain links TRBV19 with TRBJ1-5, with a tentative D call TRBD1 (5 bases). CDR3 nucleotide sequence: TGTGCCAGTAGCCTTGCCGACAGAAGCAATCAGCCCCAGCATTTT. This codes for CASSLADRSNQPQHF.